These 26 T cell receptor beta chains were sequenced from one sample in a study of OX40 agonist ivuxolimab in advanced cancers. Here immunoSEQ multiplex PCR was the method, and the copy in TCRdb shows in-frame clones only, minus some. There are fewer than 90,000 clones in the sample; 75% to 90% occur only once, and around 0.38% lies in the top ten. The material sequenced was CD4+ or CD8+ T cells sorted from blood, taken in a trial of the OX40 agonist ivuxolimab. These TCRs come from an adult with an advanced solid tumor such as melanoma, head and neck, liver or kidney cancer.

This sequence joins TRBV6-1 and TRBJ1-5; TRBD1 might be the D (6 bases). CDR3 size: 14 residues. V dropped 6 bases and J dropped 3 bases, with 12 bases sitting between them. Germline CDR1 MNHNS, CDR2 SASEGT. The CDR3: CASSLPGDNQPQHF. CDR3 DNA: TGTGCCAGCAGCCTTCCAGGGGACAATCAGCCCCAGCATTTT.

The V call is TRBV4-1, the J call TRBJ1-1, with a weak D call TRBD1 (5 bases). The V gene lost 1 base and the J gene lost 5 bases, with 14 bases spanning the gap. The CDR3 is made up of 15 amino acids. Germline V CDR1 and CDR2: MGHRA, YSYEKL. CDR3 residues: CASSQVGAVGTEAFF. Here the CDR3 DNA reads TGCGCCAGCAGCCAAGTCGGGGCTGTGGGTACTGAAGCTTTCTTT.

This clone occurred a few times. This chain uses TRBV25-1 with TRBJ2-7; maybe TRBD1 (6 bases). V was clipped by 5 bases and J by 0 bases, with 14 bases between them. There are 15 residues in the CDR3. Germline loops: CDR1 MGHDK, CDR2 SYGVNS. CDR3 region: CASSPTTGFSYEQYF. The CDR3 bases are TGTGCCAGCAGTCCTACAACAGGGTTCTCCTACGAGCAGTACTTC.

The rearrangement uses TRBV10-1 and TRBJ2-7; no reliable D call. Germline CDR1 is WNHNN and CDR2 is SYGVQD (reference sequence). With 4 bases removed from V and 1 base from J, the gap between germline ends came to 5 bases. The CDR3 contains 12 residues. Here the CDR3 reads CASSVGSYEQYF. The CDR3 coding sequence is TGCGCCAGCAGTGTTGGGTCCTACGAGCAGTACTTC.

The V gene is TRBV7-2, the J gene TRBJ1-2, with D possibly TRBD1 on 5 matching bases. V lost 2 bases and J 7 bases, leaving 14 bases between the germline ends. The CDR3 sequence is 14 residues long. CDR1 SGHTA and CDR2 FQGNSA come from the germline V gene. The CDR3 region is CASSLHTGQGGYTF. CDR3 DNA sequence: TGTGCCAGCAGCTTACACACGGGTCAGGGTGGCTACACCTTC.

V gene TRBV5-1 combines with J gene TRBJ2-6; possibly TRBD1 or TRBD2 for D (5 bases each). The CDR3 loop spans 17 amino acids. Germline V lookup: CDR1 SGHRS, CDR2 YFSETQ. V lost 4 bases and J lost 0, with 14 bases in between. CDR3 sequence reads: CASSARGEFSGANVLTF. The CDR3 DNA follows: TGCGCCAGCAGCGCCCGGGGCGAATTCTCTGGGGCCAACGTCCTGACTTTC.

The chain links TRBV5-5 to TRBJ1-5; D uncertain. The CDR3 length is 15 residues. Trimming cost V 0 bases and J 0 bases, with 7 bases left between them. CDR1 SGHKS and CDR2 YYEKEE come from the germline V gene (reference sequence). CDR3 protein: CASSLGTVSNQPQHF. CDR3 bases: TGTGCCAGCAGCTTGGGTACGGTTAGCAATCAGCCCCAGCATTTT.

The chain joins TRBV19 to TRBJ2-1; 15 nucleotides agree with TRBD2. There are 16 residues in the CDR3. V lost 0 bases, J lost 9 bases, and 3 bases stayed unmatched. Germline V CDR1 and CDR2: LNHDA, SQIVND (reference sequence). CDR3 protein: CASSIEGLAGGGEQFF. The CDR3, as DNA: TGTGCCAGTAGTATAGAGGGACTAGCGGGAGGAGGTGAGCAGTTCTTC.

This rearrangement joins TRBV5-1 to TRBJ2-2; D assignment may be TRBD1 or TRBD2 (6 bases each). The CDR3 covers 17 residues. Germline V CDR1 and CDR2: SGHRS, YFSETQ. Trimming stripped 3 bases from V and 4 bases from J, with 19 bases between. DNA for the CDR3: TGCGCCAGCAGCTCCCGTGGCGGAGGGGGTTTCACCGGGGAGCTGTTTTTT. Its translation is CASSSRGGGGFTGELFF.

This clone was observed a single time. The rearrangement joins TRBV11-3 to TRBJ2-7; D possibly uses TRBD1 or TRBD2 (5 bases each). Trimming removed 5 bases from V and 2 bases from J, with 16 bases in between. Germline V gene data show CDR1 as SGHNT and CDR2 as YENEEA. CDR3 length equals 15 residues. The CDR3 nucleotides are TGTGCCAGCAGCGTCCGGGACGGAATTACCTACGAGCAGTACTTC. Its translation: CASSVRDGITYEQYF.

V usage is TRBV10-2 and J usage is TRBJ2-7, with no clear D. The CDR3 extends over 15 amino acids. The germline V and J ends were trimmed by 0 bases and 6 bases, with 15 bases remaining between them. The germline CDR1 and CDR2 sequences are WSHSY and SAAADI. The CDR3 DNA follows: TGCGCCAGCAGTGAGTCGGGCAGGCGCCCCTCCGAGCAGTACTTC. Amino acids: CASSESGRRPSEQYF.

The V call is TRBV12-5, the J call TRBJ1-1; no firm D call. The CDR3 runs 12 residues. Trimming took off 2 bases at V and 3 bases at J, with 4 bases between the two ends. The germline V gene has CDR1 LGHNT and CDR2 FRNRAP. The CDR3, as DNA: TGTGCTAGTGGTTTGATCCACACTGAAGCTTTCTTT. It encodes CASGLIHTEAFF.

This clone appeared once. This chain joins TRBV30 and TRBJ2-7; perhaps TRBD2 as D (6 bases). V shed 0 bases and J shed 7 bases, with 19 bases lying between them. Germline values: CDR1 GTSNPN, CDR2 SVGIG (reference sequence). The CDR3 runs 15 residues. CDR3 in amino acids: CAWSVLGSGVREQYF. The CDR3 DNA is TGTGCCTGGAGTGTATTGGGGTCGGGAGTTCGGGAGCAGTACTTC.

The chain is built from TRBV30 and TRBJ2-5, with D perhaps TRBD2 (5 bases). This CDR3 has 12 residues. CDR1 is GTSNPN, CDR2 SVGIG, per germline (reference sequence). V was clipped by 4 bases and J by 4 bases, with 10 bases between them. The CDR3 region is CAWTSSLETQYF. CDR3 nucleotides: TGTGCCTGGACTAGCAGTTTAGAGACCCAGTACTTC.

The chain recombines TRBV7-2 with TRBJ2-3, with 12 bases identical to TRBD2. Germline assignment: CDR1 SGHTA and CDR2 FQGNSA. The CDR3 is 17 residues long. Unmatched junction bases numbered 7, after V lost 0 bases and J lost 6 bases. In DNA form, the CDR3 reads TGTGCCAGCAGCTTAGCGCGTCTAGCGGGGGGGAGGGATACGCAGTATTTT. Its protein is CASSLARLAGGRDTQYF.

The rearrangement joins TRBV10-1 to TRBJ1-3; D unresolved. The CDR3 is 14 residues long. The germline gives CDR1 WNHNN, CDR2 SYGVQD (reference sequence). Trimming shortened V by 0 bases and J by 1 base, and 4 bases separated the two germline ends. The CDR3 loop is CASSESGSGNTIYF. CDR3 DNA: TGCGCCAGCAGTGAGTCGGGATCTGGAAACACCATATATTTT.

This chain joins TRBV7-2 and TRBJ2-4; D unresolved. Germline loops: CDR1 SGHTA, CDR2 FQGNSA. The V and J ends lost 5 bases and 8 bases respectively, with 13 bases between them. This CDR3 is 13 amino acids long. CDR3 coding DNA: TGTGCCAGCAGCCAGTCTCCACCAGACATTCAGTACTTC. This translates into CASSQSPPDIQYF.

The chain uses TRBV5-1 and TRBJ1-1; D remains ambiguous. V was cut by 0 bases and J by 3 bases, with 12 bases left in between. In germline, CDR1 is SGHRS, CDR2 YFSETQ. The length of the CDR3 is 15 residues. The CDR3 bases are TGCGCCAGCAGCTTGGATTTTGACGGTTACACTGAAGCTTTCTTT. This sequence encodes CASSLDFDGYTEAFF.

J is TRBJ2-5 and V is TRBV5-1, with 10 bases aligning to TRBD1. CDR3 length equals 14 residues. Germline assignment: CDR1 SGHRS and CDR2 YFSETQ. V lost 3 bases to trimming and J lost 5 bases; unmatched junction nucleotides: 4. CDR3 DNA sequence: TGCGCCAGCAGCTCGACAGGGGGCGGTGAGACCCAGTACTTC. This codes for CASSSTGGGETQYF.

The chain joins TRBV10-3 to TRBJ1-5; D is perhaps TRBD1 (6 bases). Germline loops: CDR1 ENHRY, CDR2 SYGVKD. This CDR3 is 14 amino acids long. V lost 4 bases to trimming and J lost 5 bases, with 12 bases between them. The chain's CDR3 is CAISVFRGDQPQHF. CDR3 DNA sequence: TGTGCCATCAGTGTTTTCAGGGGAGATCAGCCCCAGCATTTT.

This clone was detected only a few times. This chain joins TRBV6-6 and TRBJ2-7, with a weak D call TRBD2 (5 bases). Germline V CDR1 and CDR2: MNHNY, SVGAGI (reference sequence). This CDR3 has 12 residues. Trimming took 8 bases from V and 5 from J, leaving 13 bases between them. CDR3 sequence (DNA): TGTGCCAGCTTGGGGAGAGGGAACGAGCAGTACTTC. Translation: CASLGRGNEQYF.

CDR3 in amino acids: CASSYSFENTGELFF. DNA of the CDR3: TGTGCCAGCAGTTACTCGTTCGAGAACACCGGGGAGCTGTTTTTT. The chain combines TRBV6-6 with TRBJ2-2; no firm D call. Germline CDR1 is MNHNY and CDR2 is SVGAGI (reference sequence). The CDR3 covers 15 residues. V was cut by 0 bases and J by 1 base, with 6 bases left in between.

The chain links TRBV7-2 to TRBJ2-2, with 10 bases matching TRBD2. CDR3 length equals 14 residues. V lost 8 bases, J lost 6 bases, and 6 bases stayed unmatched. Germline lookup yields CDR1 SGHTA and CDR2 FQGNSA. The CDR3 loop reads CASLPSGSSGELFF. The CDR3 nucleotides read TGTGCCAGCCTTCCTAGCGGGAGCTCCGGGGAGCTGTTTTTT.

The chain joins TRBV6-5 to TRBJ1-5; the D is unclear. The V gene's germline CDR1 is MNHEY and CDR2 SVGAGI. CDR3 length: 14 residues. V lost 3 bases to trimming and J lost 6 bases, with 12 bases between them. CDR3 amino acids: CASSYKGWGQPQHF. The CDR3 DNA reads as TGTGCCAGCAGTTATAAGGGTTGGGGTCAGCCCCAGCATTTT.

The chain carries TRBV9 and TRBJ1-4; the D is unclear. V was shortened by 0 bases and J by 0 bases, with 6 bases between the two germline ends. Germline-derived CDR1 and CDR2 are SGDLS and YYNGEE. This CDR3 comprises 15 residues. The CDR3 nucleotides are TGTGCCAGCAGCGTAGCGGTTGCAACTAATGAAAAACTGTTTTTT. It yields the protein CASSVAVATNEKLFF.

The genes are TRBV4-1 and TRBJ2-1, with 10 positions matching TRBD2. CDR1 is MGHRA and CDR2 is YSYEKL in the germline V gene. CDR3 length equals 15 residues. The V segment lost 4 bases and the J segment 10 bases; nucleotides outside the gene matches: 10. The CDR3 here is CASSPGLAPRREQFF. CDR3 nucleotides: TGCGCCAGCAGCCCGGGACTAGCGCCCAGGAGGGAGCAGTTCTTC.